The clone carrying this TCR beta chain was counted many times. Its target is unknown. The junction differs from germline at one of its ends, possibly a read error. In germline, CDR1 is SGHTA, CDR2 FQGNSA. The CDR3 runs to 13 residues. This record belongs to a study of early T cells in non-severe SARS-CoV-2 infection. Overall study results and limits: The matching step, a VDJdb search, favored anti-spike CD8 responses and missed private and CD4 specificities.

Unique molecular identifiers were added to individual cDNA molecules. Each CDR3 protein gets one entry after TCRdb re-called the 5' RACE reads with MiXCR. The sample includes more than 55,000 distinct CDR3 sequences, 10% to 15% of them seen just once. The genes are TRBV7-2 and TRBJ1-2; D might be TRBD1 (5 bases). This clonotype was sampled from an adult who was a healthcare worker with PCR-confirmed SARS-CoV-2 infection or an uninfected control (not recorded which). Sequenced sample: whole blood. The CDR3 reads CASSLGRDYGYTF. CDR3 coding DNA: TGTGCCAGCAGTTTAGGCAGGGACTATGGCTACACCTTC.